Below are 28 T cell receptor beta chains sequenced from a single sample in a study of T cell changes during pregnancy in multiple sclerosis. Clones were sequenced by immunoSEQ multiplex PCR, and TCRdb holds only the in-frame ones, with some missing. The sample holds around 69,000 clones, around 91% seen once. Material: peripheral blood, obtained in the second trimester of pregnancy. These TCRs come from a female donor in good health, enrolled as a control in a pregnancy study.

This clone was observed a single time. This sequence joins TRBV9 and TRBJ2-1, with D maybe TRBD2 (5 bases). The CDR3 sequence is 12 residues long. Germline V CDR1 and CDR2: SGDLS, YYNGEE. V was trimmed by 2 bases and J by 7 bases, leaving 7 bases between them. Here the CDR3 reads CASSVWENEQFF. The CDR3 DNA is TGTGCCAGCAGCGTGTGGGAGAATGAGCAGTTCTTC.

This chain joins TRBV11-2 and TRBJ2-1, with no clear D. CDR3 size: 15 residues. In germline, CDR1 is SGHAT, CDR2 FQNNGV. The V gene lost 1 base and the J gene lost 2 bases, with 9 bases spanning the gap. The DNA of the CDR3 is TGTGCCAGCAGCTTAGCGGGTTCACCCTACAATGAGCAGTTCTTC. This codes for CASSLAGSPYNEQFF. Variable domain in full (rest from reference TRBV11-2 and TRBJ2-1): EAGVAQSPRYKIIEKRQSVAFWCNPISGHATLYWYQQILGQGPKLLIQFQNNGVVDDSQLPKDRFSAERLKGVDSTLKIQPAKLEDSAVYLCASSLAGSPYNEQFFGPGTRLTVL.

The gene calls are TRBV7-8 and TRBJ1-2; TRBD1 is a possible D gene (6 bases). The germline gives CDR1 SGHVS, CDR2 FQNEAQ. The CDR3 runs 13 residues. Deletions cut 6 bases from V and 6 bases from J, with 14 bases between. CDR3 amino acids: CASSPQGPNGYTF. Here the CDR3 DNA reads TGTGCCAGCAGTCCACAGGGACCAAATGGCTACACCTTC. Complete variable domain (other parts from reference TRBV7-8 and TRBJ1-2): GAGVSQSPRYKVAKRGQDVALRCDPISGHVSLFWYQQALGQGPEFLTYFQNEAQLDKSGLPSDRFFAERPEGSVSTLKIQRTQQEDSAVYLCASSPQGPNGYTFGSGTRLTVV.

The gene calls are TRBV19 and TRBJ1-2, with unresolved D. The germline V and J ends were trimmed by 11 bases and 0 bases, with 16 bases remaining between them. The CDR3 covers 14 residues. Germline V gene lookup returns CDR1 LNHDA and CDR2 SQIVND (reference sequence). The CDR3 nucleotides are TGTGCCTGTGAGGGTGTCGAAGCTAACTATGGCTACACCTTC. It yields the protein CACEGVEANYGYTF.

The chain couples TRBV4-2 to TRBJ2-1; 8 nucleotides agree with TRBD2. The V gene's germline CDR1 is LGHNA and CDR2 YNFKEQ. The CDR3 is made up of 15 amino acids. With V trimmed by 1 base and J by 2 bases, 1 base remained unmatched. The chain's CDR3 is CASSQAGGPYNEQFF. CDR3 nucleotides: TGTGCCAGCAGCCAAGCGGGAGGGCCCTACAATGAGCAGTTCTTC.

The chain joins TRBV29-1 to TRBJ2-7; the D is unclear. This CDR3 is 13 amino acids long. CDR1 and CDR2 from the germline V gene are SQVTM and ANQGSEA. Trimming took off 6 bases at V and 3 bases at J, with 15 bases between the two ends. In nucleotides, the CDR3 is TGCAGCGTCCTTACCGACACCAACTACGAGCAGTACTTC. Translation gives CSVLTDTNYEQYF.

V gene TRBV2 combines with J gene TRBJ2-1; 12 positions agree with TRBD2. The V and J ends lost 6 bases and 0 bases, in that order; junction bases with no gene match: 6. Germline V gene sequence: CDR1 SNHLY, CDR2 FYNNEI. This CDR3 is built from 17 residues. DNA for the CDR3: TGTGCCAGCAGGGTACTAGCGGGGGGAGGCTCCTACAATGAGCAGTTCTTC. Amino acids: CASRVLAGGGSYNEQFF.

V and J are TRBV11-2 and TRBJ2-1; the match to TRBD2 covers 10 bases. V shed 3 bases and J 5 bases; nucleotides not matched to a gene: 10. CDR1 SGHAT and CDR2 FQNNGV come from the germline V gene. This CDR3 is 17 amino acids long. The CDR3, as DNA: TGTGCCAGCAGCTTCCCTCTGACTAGCGGGCCGAACAATGAGCAGTTCTTC. Protein product: CASSFPLTSGPNNEQFF.

This clone was observed a single time. V usage is TRBV19 and J usage is TRBJ1-1, with D unclear. V gave up 7 bases and J gave up 4 bases, with 10 bases separating them. This CDR3 comprises 12 residues. CDR1 LNHDA and CDR2 SQIVND come from the germline V gene (reference sequence). The CDR3 is CASKGGFTEAFF. CDR3 nucleotide sequence: TGTGCCAGTAAAGGAGGGTTCACTGAAGCTTTCTTT.

J is TRBJ2-2 and V is TRBV18, with a possible D match to TRBD1 (6 bases). The CDR3 has 13 residues. Germline V gene lookup returns CDR1 KGHSH and CDR2 LQKENI. V was cut by 3 bases and J by 4 bases, with 6 bases left in between. The CDR3 DNA follows: TGTGCCAGCTCACCGGGGGCCACCGGGGAGCTGTTTTTT. It codes for CASSPGATGELFF.

The chain employs TRBV5-1 and TRBJ2-7; 11 nucleotides align to TRBD2. Germline loops: CDR1 SGHRS, CDR2 YFSETQ. This CDR3 comprises 15 residues. With 0 bases clipped from V and 4 bases from J, the junction kept 3 bases outside the gene matches. The CDR3 protein is CASSLGPSGGYEQYF. The CDR3 coding sequence is TGCGCCAGCAGCTTGGGTCCTAGCGGGGGGTACGAGCAGTACTTC. Based on the CDR3 plus reference TRBV5-1 and TRBJ2-7, the full variable domain is KAGVTQTPRYLIKTRGQQVTLSCSPISGHRSVSWYQQTPGQGLQFLFEYFSETQRNKGNFPGRFSGRQFSNSRSEMNVSTLELGDSALYLCASSLGPSGGYEQYFGPGTRLTVT.

The chain is built from TRBV7-6 and TRBJ2-3; TRBD2 aligns across 7 bases. Germline V gene data show CDR1 as SGHVS and CDR2 as FNYEAQ. Losses at the gene ends were 5 bases for V and 5 bases for J; bases not matched to a gene: 10. This CDR3 contains 15 residues. CDR3 loop: CASSPDGGGGDTQYF. For the CDR3, the DNA is TGTGCCAGCAGCCCCGACGGCGGGGGAGGAGATACGCAGTATTTT.

The genes are TRBV5-1 and TRBJ2-5; TRBD2 is a possible D gene (5 bases). V lost 4 bases, J lost 3 bases, and 13 bases lay in between. The CDR3 runs to 14 residues. Germline CDR1 reads SGHRS; CDR2 reads YFSETQ. The DNA of the CDR3 is TGCGCCAGCAGCCCGTGGGGTAGCGAAGAGACCCAGTACTTC. Translated: CASSPWGSEETQYF. Looking up the rest from reference TRBV5-1 and TRBJ2-5 gives the full variable domain: KAGVTQTPRYLIKTRGQQVTLSCSPISGHRSVSWYQQTPGQGLQFLFEYFSETQRNKGNFPGRFSGRQFSNSRSEMNVSTLELGDSALYLCASSPWGSEETQYFGPGTRLLVL.

The chain recombines TRBV20-1 with TRBJ1-1; D ambiguous. The CDR3 loop spans 11 amino acids. V was pared by 7 bases and J by 4 bases, with 10 bases between. CDR1 is DFQATT and CDR2 is SNEGSKA in the germline V gene (reference sequence). The CDR3, as DNA: TGCAGTGGAACCCAGTCCACTGAAGCTTTCTTT. Protein: CSGTQSTEAFF.

The chain employs TRBV5-4 and TRBJ2-2; 7 nucleotides align to TRBD2. The CDR3 has 13 amino acids. Trimming took 7 bases from V and 6 from J; bases not matched to a gene: 6. The germline gives CDR1 SGHNT, CDR2 YYREEE (reference sequence). Here the CDR3 reads CASGREVPGELFF. CDR3 sequence (DNA): TGTGCCAGCGGGAGGGAGGTCCCCGGGGAGCTGTTTTTT.

The chain is built from TRBV2 and TRBJ2-2; TRBD2 might be the D (6 bases). CDR3 length: 16 amino acids. Germline CDR1 reads SNHLY; CDR2 reads FYNNEI. V was pared by 3 bases and J by 4 bases, with 15 bases between. Written as DNA, the CDR3 is TGTGCCAGCAGTGATAAGGGCGGGGTTAGCACCGGGGAGCTGTTTTTT. Translation gives CASSDKGGVSTGELFF.

This chain uses TRBV10-3 with TRBJ2-1; 9 bases map to TRBD2. V was pared by 7 bases and J by 4 bases, with 8 bases of the junction left unmatched. This CDR3 spans 15 amino acids. The V gene's germline CDR1 is ENHRY and CDR2 SYGVKD. The CDR3 is CAINPGLADYNEQFF. Here the CDR3 DNA reads TGTGCCATCAATCCGGGACTAGCCGATTACAATGAGCAGTTCTTC.

V is TRBV6-6 and J is TRBJ2-1; D not resolved. Between the trimmed V and J ends, which lost 2 bases and 5 bases, there was a span of 4 bases. The CDR3 runs to 12 residues. Germline CDR1 MNHNY, CDR2 SVGAGI (reference sequence). The CDR3 protein is CASSYGHNEQFF. CDR3 coding DNA: TGTGCCAGCAGTTACGGCCACAATGAGCAGTTCTTC.

The chain recombines TRBV4-2 with TRBJ2-1; 8 nucleotides match TRBD1. The CDR3 sequence is 15 residues long. J gave up 3 bases and V 1 base, and 2 bases lay outside the gene matches. Germline V gene data show CDR1 as LGHNA and CDR2 as YNFKEQ. Here the CDR3 reads CASSQGTGGYNEQFF. For the CDR3, the DNA is TGTGCCAGCAGCCAAGGTACAGGGGGCTACAATGAGCAGTTCTTC.

The V and J genes are TRBV28 and TRBJ1-5; TRBD1 matches at 10 bases. This CDR3 contains 16 residues. V shed 5 bases and J 7 bases; nucleotides not matched to a gene: 11. Germline V gene data show CDR1 as MDHEN and CDR2 as SYDVKM. The CDR3 bases are TGTGCCAGCAGTCCAGACAGGGGGCAGGGTAAACAGCCCCAGCATTTT. It encodes CASSPDRGQGKQPQHF. Combining the CDR3 with reference TRBV28 and TRBJ1-5 gives the whole variable domain DVKVTQSSRYLVKRTGEKVFLECVQDMDHENMFWYRQDPGLGLRLIYFSYDVKMKEKGDIPEGYSVSREKKERFSLILESASTNQTSMYLCASSPDRGQGKQPQHFGDGTRLSIL.

V gene TRBV4-1 combines with J gene TRBJ2-2; D is unclear. Trimming cost V 4 bases and J 5 bases, with 5 bases left between them. The CDR3 length is 12 residues. Germline-derived CDR1 and CDR2 are MGHRA and YSYEKL. The CDR3 reads CASSPETGELFF. CDR3 in DNA: TGCGCCAGCAGCCCGGAGACCGGGGAGCTGTTTTTT.

V and J are TRBV7-2 and TRBJ2-7; D is unresolved. CDR1 is SGHTA and CDR2 is FQGNSA in the germline V gene. The V end was cut by 5 bases, the J end by 1 base, with 21 bases between. This CDR3 contains 17 residues. Here the CDR3 DNA reads TGTGCCAGCAGCGACCCCGGCGGCAGCACAACGTCCTACGAGCAGTACTTC. This gives the protein CASSDPGGSTTSYEQYF.

This clone appeared a few times. J is TRBJ1-2 and V is TRBV6-5; D ambiguous. This CDR3 is built from 15 residues. Germline CDR1 reads MNHEY; CDR2 reads SVGAGI. V was clipped by 6 bases and J by 1 base, with 15 bases between them. This CDR3 is CASRGSLLDNYGYTF. The CDR3 coding sequence is TGTGCCAGCAGGGGGAGCCTCCTTGATAACTATGGCTACACCTTC.

This clone was detected only a few times. The chain carries TRBV9 and TRBJ1-1, with unresolved D. V lost 0 bases to trimming and J lost 5 bases, with 5 bases between them. CDR3 length: 12 residues. Looked up from germline, CDR1 is SGDLS and CDR2 is YYNGEE. CDR3 DNA sequence: TGTGCCAGCAGCGTAGCGGGAACTGAAGCTTTCTTT. This gives the protein CASSVAGTEAFF.

This chain connects TRBV6-5 to TRBJ2-5, with a possible D match to TRBD1 (6 bases). The CDR3 has 15 residues. The germline V gene has CDR1 MNHEY and CDR2 SVGAGI. V lost 2 bases, J lost 0 bases, and 10 bases lay in between. The DNA for the CDR3 is TGTGCCAGCAGTTACGCACAGGGCTACCAAGAGACCCAGTACTTC. Translated: CASSYAQGYQETQYF.

This clone was observed a single time. The V call is TRBV10-3, the J call TRBJ2-5; 9 bases align to TRBD2. Germline assignment: CDR1 ENHRY and CDR2 SYGVKD. This CDR3 has 16 amino acids. The ends lost 2 bases at V and 3 bases at J; junction bases unmatched: 7. For the CDR3, the DNA is TGTGCCATCAGTGAGGTTAGCGGGAGTGGGGAAGAGACCCAGTACTTC. It is translated as CAISEVSGSGEETQYF.

The chain carries TRBV5-1 and TRBJ2-5, with D possibly matching TRBD2 (5 bases). V was cut by 0 bases and J by 4 bases, with 13 bases left in between. The germline V gene has CDR1 SGHRS and CDR2 YFSETQ. CDR3 length: 15 residues. The CDR3 protein is CASSLAGLSGETQYF. The CDR3 DNA reads TGCGCCAGCAGCTTGGCCGGACTTTCGGGAGAGACCCAGTACTTC.

The J gene is TRBJ1-2, the V gene TRBV6-4; 8 nucleotides line up with TRBD1. J lost 2 bases, V lost 6 bases, and 8 bases had no gene match. The CDR3 consists of 15 residues. The germline gives CDR1 MRHNA, CDR2 SNTAGT. CDR3 coding DNA: TGTGCCAGCAGCCCTTCAGGGGGCAGCAACTATGGCTACACCTTC. The encoded protein is CASSPSGGSNYGYTF.